The 3 T cell receptor beta chains presented below share a single source sample, sequenced in a study of blood T cells in healthy people across ages. A second PCR, run for about 7 to 11 cycles, used a sample-barcoded 5' primer plus a J-beta primer mix. Using its own MiXCR run on the 5' RACE reads, TCRdb lists one record per CDR3 protein. The sample consists of hundreds of thousands of distinct CDR3 sequences, roughly three fifths of them appearing once. The source material was blood. The receptors derive from a man aged 60-69 years in good health.

The V call is TRBV9, the J call TRBJ1-2, with D hard to call. The CDR3 totals 14 residues. The V end was cut by 1 base, the J end by 3 bases, with 10 bases between. CDR1 SGDLS and CDR2 YYNGEE come from the germline V gene. The CDR3 spells CASSVSRLDYGYTF. The CDR3 DNA is TGTGCCAGCAGCGTAAGCAGGTTAGACTATGGCTACACCTTC.

The CDR3 here is CSARDYRLDEQFF. CDR3 sequence (DNA): TGCAGTGCTAGAGATTACCGTCTCGATGAGCAGTTCTTC. This chain connects TRBV20-1 to TRBJ2-1, with D unclear. The CDR3 is 13 residues long. The germline V gene encodes CDR1 DFQATT and CDR2 SNEGSKA (reference sequence). V gave up 0 bases and J gave up 8 bases, with 11 bases separating them.

J is TRBJ2-1 and V is TRBV6-6, with D tentatively TRBD2 (6 bases). The germline V and J ends were trimmed by 5 bases and 6 bases, with 11 bases remaining between them. The CDR3 extends over 13 amino acids. The germline V gene encodes CDR1 MNHNY and CDR2 SVGAGI (reference sequence). CDR3 bases: TGTGCCAGCAGTGCGGGGCTCATCAATGAGCAGTTCTTC. Protein sequence: CASSAGLINEQFF.